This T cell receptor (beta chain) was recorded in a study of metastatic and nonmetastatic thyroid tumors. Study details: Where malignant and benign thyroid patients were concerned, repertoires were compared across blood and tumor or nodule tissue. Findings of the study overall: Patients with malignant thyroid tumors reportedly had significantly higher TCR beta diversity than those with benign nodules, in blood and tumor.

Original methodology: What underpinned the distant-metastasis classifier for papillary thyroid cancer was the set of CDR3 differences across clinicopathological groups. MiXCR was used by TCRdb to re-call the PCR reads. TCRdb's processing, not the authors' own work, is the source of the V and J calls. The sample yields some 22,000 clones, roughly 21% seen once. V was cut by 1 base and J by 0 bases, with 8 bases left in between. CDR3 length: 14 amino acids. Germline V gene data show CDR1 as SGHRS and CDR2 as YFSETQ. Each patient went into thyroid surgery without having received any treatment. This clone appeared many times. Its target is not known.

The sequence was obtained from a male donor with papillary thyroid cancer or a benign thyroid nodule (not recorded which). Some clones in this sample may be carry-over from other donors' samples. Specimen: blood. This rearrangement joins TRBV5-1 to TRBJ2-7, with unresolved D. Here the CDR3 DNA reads TGCGCCAGCAGCTTGATGACCAGCTCCTACGAGCAGTACTTC. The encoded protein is CASSLMTSSYEQYF.